These 29 T cell receptor beta chains share one sample of origin, sequenced in a study of cytomegalovirus exposure and HLA in healthy donors. Both 60 Vbeta primers and 13 Jbeta primers went into the PCR. Assay used: immunoSEQ multiplex PCR; TCRdb lists only in-frame clones, some missing. The sample lists 130,000 to 150,000 clones, 80% occurring once. Material: PBMCs. Every receptor here comes from a male donor in good health and CMV-seronegative.

The table lists this clone with a few counts. The rearrangement joins TRBV19 to TRBJ1-5, with no clear D. Germline assignment: CDR1 LNHDA and CDR2 SQIVND (reference sequence). The V end lost 2 bases, the J end lost 0 bases, and 5 bases lay between the germline ends. The CDR3 covers 14 residues. DNA of the CDR3: TGTGCCAGTAGTATACTCTATAGCAATCAGCCCCAGCATTTT. This sequence encodes CASSILYSNQPQHF.

This chain joins TRBV5-4 and TRBJ1-5, with 8 bases lining up with TRBD1. J gave up 7 bases and V 4 bases, and 7 bases lay outside the gene matches. The CDR3 runs to 14 residues. CDR1 and CDR2 from the germline V gene are SGHNT and YYREEE (reference sequence). The CDR3 region is CASSPGQGGQPQHF. The CDR3 DNA sequence: TGTGCCAGCAGCCCCGGACAGGGTGGCCAGCCCCAGCATTTT.

This clone was counted only a few times. The rearrangement joins TRBV4-3 to TRBJ1-3; 8 nucleotides match TRBD1. This CDR3 comprises 15 residues. Per the germline V gene, CDR1 is LGHNA and CDR2 is YSLEER. Unmatched junction bases numbered 3, after V lost 1 base and J lost 4 bases. CDR3 residues: CASSQVRQGGNTIYF. As DNA, the CDR3 is TGCGCCAGCAGCCAAGTTCGACAGGGGGGAAACACCATATATTTT.

The sample holds one count of this clone. The rearrangement links TRBV4-3 to TRBJ1-2; D unresolved. V dropped 1 base and J dropped 3 bases, with 12 bases sitting between them. Germline values: CDR1 LGHNA, CDR2 YSLEER. The CDR3 runs to 15 residues. CDR3 nucleotide sequence: TGCGCCAGCAGCCAAGCCCCTCAGGCGTACTATGGCTACACCTTC. Encoded protein: CASSQAPQAYYGYTF.

Concerning this clone: A junction boundary mismatches the germline segment, possibly from a read error. The chain combines TRBV5-5 with TRBJ1-5; maybe TRBD1 (6 bases). Germline CDR1 SGHKS, CDR2 YYEKEE (reference sequence). The CDR3 spans 13 residues. The CDR3 coding sequence is TGTGCCAACAGCTACAGGGATAATCAGCCCCAGCATTTT. Translated: CANSYRDNQPQHF.

The chain is built from TRBV7-8 and TRBJ1-1, with 8 bases matching TRBD1. The CDR3 has 17 residues. V shed 1 base and J 1 base; nucleotides not matched to a gene: 8. Germline CDR1 SGHVS, CDR2 FQNEAQ. CDR3 residues: CASSLGLLGQGNTEAFF. The DNA for the CDR3 is TGTGCCAGCAGCTTAGGACTCCTCGGACAGGGGAACACTGAAGCTTTCTTT. The full variable domain, rest sourced from reference TRBV7-8 and TRBJ1-1, is GAGVSQSPRYKVAKRGQDVALRCDPISGHVSLFWYQQALGQGPEFLTYFQNEAQLDKSGLPSDRFFAERPEGSVSTLKIQRTQQEDSAVYLCASSLGLLGQGNTEAFFGQGTRLTVV.

The rearrangement uses TRBV10-1 and TRBJ2-3; D is perhaps TRBD2 (6 bases). The CDR3 length is 19 residues. Trimming left V 8 bases short and J 1 base short, with 28 bases between. The germline V gene has CDR1 WNHNN and CDR2 SYGVQD (reference sequence). Written as DNA, the CDR3 is TGCGCCAGCGCCAGAGGGGCGACTAGAGATGGGACTTGCACAGATACGCAGTATTTT. This sequence encodes CASARGATRDGTCTDTQYF.

This clone occurred a few times. This chain uses TRBV4-2 with TRBJ1-1; TRBD1 matches 7 bases. The germline gives CDR1 LGHNA, CDR2 YNFKEQ. V dropped 3 bases and J dropped 7; count of bases not matched to a gene: 14. The CDR3 totals 16 residues. As DNA, the CDR3 is TGTGCCAGCAGCCAGGAGGGAAGACAGGGCTGGGATGAAGCTTTCTTT. Amino acid sequence: CASSQEGRQGWDEAFF.

This clone was observed a handful of times. The chain is built from TRBV11-2 and TRBJ2-7; D perhaps matches TRBD1 (7 bases). This CDR3 has 16 amino acids. Deletions cut 1 base from V and 5 bases from J, with 18 bases between. The germline V gene has CDR1 SGHAT and CDR2 FQNNGV. The DNA for the CDR3 is TGTGCCAGCAGCTTAGGGAGGGCAGGGGGGCTCCACGAGCAGTACTTC. Protein: CASSLGRAGGLHEQYF.

The gene calls are TRBV7-2 and TRBJ1-5; D perhaps matches TRBD1 (6 bases). The CDR3 spans 16 residues. V was trimmed by 5 bases and J by 7 bases, leaving 21 bases between them. Germline V gene lookup returns CDR1 SGHTA and CDR2 FQGNSA. In nucleotides, the CDR3 is TGTGCCAGCAGCCCGTATTACTTTGGGGGGGCACAGCCCCAGCATTTT. Translated: CASSPYYFGGAQPQHF.

This chain joins TRBV7-2 and TRBJ1-2; D gene ambiguous. This CDR3 is 13 amino acids long. V was cut by 1 base and J by 3 bases, with 6 bases left in between. CDR1 and CDR2 (germline): SGHTA, FQGNSA. CDR3 DNA sequence: TGTGCCAGCAGCTTAGGCGGGGACTATGGCTACACCTTC. Amino acid sequence: CASSLGGDYGYTF.

This chain connects TRBV28 to TRBJ2-1; 10 bases are shared with TRBD2. The CDR3 loop spans 15 amino acids. Germline-derived CDR1 and CDR2 are MDHEN and SYDVKM. The trim removed 5 bases at V and 10 bases at J, leaving 11 bases unmatched. The CDR3 loop reads CASSPQRGGNWEQFF. In DNA form, the CDR3 reads TGTGCCAGCAGTCCCCAGCGGGGGGGGAATTGGGAGCAGTTCTTC. Full variable domain (outside the CDR3, taken from reference TRBV28 and TRBJ2-1): DVKVTQSSRYLVKRTGEKVFLECVQDMDHENMFWYRQDPGLGLRLIYFSYDVKMKEKGDIPEGYSVSREKKERFSLILESASTNQTSMYLCASSPQRGGNWEQFFGPGTRLTVL.

V gene TRBV6-6 combines with J gene TRBJ1-2, with TRBD1 matching 9 bases. The V and J ends lost 5 bases and 3 bases, in that order; junction bases with no gene match: 7. Germline V gene sequence: CDR1 MNHNY, CDR2 SVGAGI (reference sequence). This CDR3 has 15 amino acids. Written as DNA, the CDR3 is TGTGCCAGCAGTCGCCGGGACAGGGCCGACTATGGCTACACCTTC. Translation: CASSRRDRADYGYTF.

This clone is a singleton in its sample. The V and J genes are TRBV19 and TRBJ2-7; 7 nucleotides match TRBD1. The CDR3 is made up of 14 amino acids. The trim removed 6 bases at V and 5 bases at J, leaving 10 bases unmatched. The V gene's germline CDR1 is LNHDA and CDR2 SQIVND (reference sequence). The CDR3 region is CASRRSTGYDEQYF. CDR3 in DNA: TGTGCCAGTAGAAGATCGACAGGGTATGACGAGCAGTACTTC.

The chain combines TRBV10-3 with TRBJ1-2, with 9 positions matching TRBD1. Germline V lookup: CDR1 ENHRY, CDR2 SYGVKD. The J segment lost 4 bases and the V segment lost 10 bases, leaving 10 bases of the junction unmatched. This CDR3 is built from 14 residues. The CDR3 nucleotides are TGTGCCACGGTCCCGGGACAGGGAACCTATGGCTACACCTTC. This sequence encodes CATVPGQGTYGYTF.

This clone was seen a handful of times. The CDR3 spells CASSLRMTEAFF. In nucleotides, the CDR3 is TGTGCCAGCAGTTTGAGAATGACTGAAGCTTTCTTT. The V and J genes are TRBV28 and TRBJ1-1; no reliable D call. The CDR3 extends over 12 amino acids. Germline-derived CDR1 and CDR2 are MDHEN and SYDVKM. V lost 3 bases and J 5 bases, leaving 7 bases between the germline ends.

The V call is TRBV7-8, the J call TRBJ1-2, with TRBD1 identical over 11 bases. V shed 5 bases and J 6 bases; nucleotides not matched to a gene: 14. The CDR3 contains 17 residues. CDR1 is SGHVS, CDR2 FQNEAQ, per germline. In DNA, the CDR3 is TGTGCCAGCAGCGGAACCGGGACAGGGGGGGTGGGGGATGGCTACACCTTC. As protein: CASSGTGTGGVGDGYTF.

The chain combines TRBV19 with TRBJ1-2; 8 nucleotides agree with TRBD1. Germline assignment: CDR1 LNHDA and CDR2 SQIVND (reference sequence). This CDR3 region has 16 residues. With 5 bases clipped from V and 4 bases from J, the junction kept 12 bases outside the gene matches. The CDR3 is CASSSPGQGEGYGYTF. The CDR3 DNA reads TGTGCCAGTAGTTCCCCTGGACAGGGTGAGGGCTATGGCTACACCTTC.

The table lists this clone with a count of one. The rearrangement joins TRBV19 to TRBJ1-5; no reliable D call. This CDR3 comprises 12 residues. Germline CDR1 and CDR2: LNHDA and SQIVND (reference sequence). The V and J ends lost 10 bases and 0 bases respectively, with 7 bases between them. The CDR3 DNA is TGTGCCAATCAGGCTAGCAATCAGCCCCAGCATTTT. It codes for CANQASNQPQHF. Variable domain in full (rest from reference TRBV19 and TRBJ1-5): DGGITQSPKYLFRKEGQNVTLSCEQNLNHDAMYWYRQDPGQGLRLIYYSQIVNDFQKGDIAEGYSVSREKKESFPLTVTSAQKNPTAFYLCANQASNQPQHFGDGTRLSIL.

Details on this clone: A read error may account for a junction end that differs from germline. The rearrangement uses TRBV6-4 and TRBJ1-5, with D possibly being TRBD1 (5 bases). Germline loops: CDR1 MRHNA, CDR2 SNTAGT. This CDR3 is 12 amino acids long. CDR3 coding DNA: TGCGGGGGGAGTTCGGGGGGACAGCCCCAGCATTTT. Translated, it gives CGGSSGGQPQHF.

The chain links TRBV9 to TRBJ2-3, with 13 positions matching TRBD2. V lost 3 bases to trimming and J lost 3 bases; unmatched junction nucleotides: 10. Germline V gives CDR1 SGDLS, CDR2 YYNGEE. The CDR3 covers 18 residues. The CDR3, as DNA: TGTGCCAGCAGCGCAACTGTAGGGGGACTAGCGGGGACAGATACGCAGTATTTT. This translates into CASSATVGGLAGTDTQYF.

The chain employs TRBV30 and TRBJ1-2, with 10 bases lining up with TRBD1. Germline CDR1 and CDR2: GTSNPN and SVGIG (reference sequence). Losses at the gene ends were 5 bases for V and 7 bases for J; bases not matched to a gene: 7. The CDR3 runs to 13 residues. The CDR3 bases are TGTGCCTGGGCGGGACAGGGGATAAGTGGCTACACCTTC. It specifies CAWAGQGISGYTF.

This chain links TRBV7-2 with TRBJ2-3, with TRBD2 as a possible D gene (6 bases). This CDR3 has 15 amino acids. Trimming pared 3 bases from V and 1 base from J, leaving 11 bases between. The V gene's germline CDR1 is SGHTA and CDR2 FQGNSA. The CDR3 DNA reads TGTGCCAGCAGCTTGAGGCGGGGTCGCACAGATACGCAGTATTTT. This encodes CASSLRRGRTDTQYF. Full variable domain (outside the CDR3, taken from reference TRBV7-2 and TRBJ2-3): GAGVSQSPSNKVTEKGKDVELRCDPISGHTALYWYRQSLGQGLEFLIYFQGNSAPDKSGLPSDRFSAERTGGSVSTLTIQRTQQEDSAVYLCASSLRRGRTDTQYFGPGTRLTVL.

The V call is TRBV6-5, the J call TRBJ1-2; the D gene is possibly TRBD1 (6 bases). V dropped 5 bases and J dropped 5 bases, with 18 bases sitting between them. This CDR3 spans 15 amino acids. Germline V gives CDR1 MNHEY, CDR2 SVGAGI. CDR3: CASSRVAGAEYGYTF. The CDR3 region has the DNA TGTGCCAGCAGTCGAGTCGCGGGGGCGGAATATGGCTACACCTTC.

This chain connects TRBV19 to TRBJ2-1; D uncertain. This CDR3 is built from 15 residues. From germline, CDR1 is LNHDA and CDR2 SQIVND (reference sequence). V was clipped by 8 bases and J by 0 bases, with 14 bases between them. CDR3 nucleotides: TGTGCCAGTTCGAACTCGGCAGGCTCCTACAATGAGCAGTTCTTC. Translated: CASSNSAGSYNEQFF.

The chain employs TRBV7-8 and TRBJ1-4; D unclear. This CDR3 spans 14 amino acids. V shed 5 bases and J shed 5 bases, with 12 bases lying between them. In germline, CDR1 is SGHVS, CDR2 FQNEAQ. CDR3 protein: CASSLGRRNEKLFF. In DNA form, the CDR3 reads TGTGCCAGCAGCCTTGGGCGAAGGAATGAAAAACTGTTTTTT.

The V and J genes are TRBV18 and TRBJ1-1; D gene ambiguous. V was clipped by 2 bases and J by 0 bases, with 10 bases between them. The CDR3 spans 15 residues. Germline V gives CDR1 KGHSH, CDR2 LQKENI. As DNA, the CDR3 is TGTGCCAGCTCACCAAGACTGGAGATGAACACTGAAGCTTTCTTT. Its translation is CASSPRLEMNTEAFF.

The chain joins TRBV5-8 to TRBJ2-1; TRBD2 agrees at 7 bases. The J segment lost 8 bases and the V segment lost 6 bases, leaving 8 bases of the junction unmatched. The CDR3 has 13 residues. From germline, CDR1 is SGHTS and CDR2 YDEGEE. The CDR3 spells CASTALARDEQFF. The CDR3 coding sequence is TGTGCCAGCACCGCACTAGCGAGGGATGAGCAGTTCTTC.

The V call is TRBV2, the J call TRBJ1-5; tentatively, D is TRBD1 (5 bases). Per germline, CDR1 SNHLY and CDR2 FYNNEI. The CDR3 extends over 17 amino acids. With 0 bases removed from V and 5 bases from J, the gap between germline ends came to 17 bases. The CDR3 region is CASSEALGGTPYQPQHF. In DNA form, the CDR3 reads TGTGCCAGCAGTGAAGCGCTGGGGGGGACTCCTTATCAGCCCCAGCATTTT.